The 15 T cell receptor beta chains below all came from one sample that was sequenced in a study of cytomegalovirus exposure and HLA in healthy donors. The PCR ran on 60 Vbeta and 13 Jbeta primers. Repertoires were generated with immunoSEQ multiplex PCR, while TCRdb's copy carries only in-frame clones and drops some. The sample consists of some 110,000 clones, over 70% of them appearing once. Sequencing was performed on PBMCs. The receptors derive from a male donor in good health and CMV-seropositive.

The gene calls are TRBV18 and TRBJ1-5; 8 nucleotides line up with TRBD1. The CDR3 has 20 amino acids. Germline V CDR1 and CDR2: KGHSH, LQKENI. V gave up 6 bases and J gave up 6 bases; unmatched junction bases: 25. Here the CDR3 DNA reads TGTGCCAGCTCCCAACGGCCCCTTGCGACAGGGGAGAGGCTCTTTCAGCCCCAGCATTTT. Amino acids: CASSQRPLATGERLFQPQHF.

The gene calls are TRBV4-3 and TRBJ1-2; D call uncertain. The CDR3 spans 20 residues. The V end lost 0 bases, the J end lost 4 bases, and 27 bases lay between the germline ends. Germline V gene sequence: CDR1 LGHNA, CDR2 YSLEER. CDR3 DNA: TGCGCCAGCAGCCAAGATCAGGCCCCCAGTTTGGCAGTCCAAGCCTATGGCTACACCTTC. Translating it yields CASSQDQAPSLAVQAYGYTF.

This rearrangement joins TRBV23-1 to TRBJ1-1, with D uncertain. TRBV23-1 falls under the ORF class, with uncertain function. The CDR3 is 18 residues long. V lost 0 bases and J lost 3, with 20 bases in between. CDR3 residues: CASSQSKRTNWRDTEAFF. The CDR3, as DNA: TGCGCCAGCAGTCAATCCAAGCGGACCAATTGGAGGGACACTGAAGCTTTCTTT.

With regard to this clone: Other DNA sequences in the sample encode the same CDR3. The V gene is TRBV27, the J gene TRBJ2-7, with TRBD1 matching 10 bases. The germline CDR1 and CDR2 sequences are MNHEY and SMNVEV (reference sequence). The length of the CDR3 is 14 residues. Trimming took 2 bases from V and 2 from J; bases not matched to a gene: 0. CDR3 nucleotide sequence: TGTGCCAGCAGTTTAGGACAGGGGGCCTACGAGCAGTACTTC. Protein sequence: CASSLGQGAYEQYF.

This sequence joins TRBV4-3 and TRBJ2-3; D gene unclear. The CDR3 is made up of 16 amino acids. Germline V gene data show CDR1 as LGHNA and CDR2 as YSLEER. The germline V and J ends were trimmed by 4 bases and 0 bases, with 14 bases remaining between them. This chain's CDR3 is CASSLMMASSTDTQYF. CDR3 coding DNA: TGCGCCAGCAGCCTCATGATGGCTTCTAGCACAGATACGCAGTATTTT.

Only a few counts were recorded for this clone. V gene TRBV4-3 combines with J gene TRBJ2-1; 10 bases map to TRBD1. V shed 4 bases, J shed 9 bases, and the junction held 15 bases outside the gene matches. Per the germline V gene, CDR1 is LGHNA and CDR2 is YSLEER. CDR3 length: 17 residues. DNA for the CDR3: TGCGCCAGCAGCCCCGGCCCGGGGACAGGGGCTAATAGTGAGCAGTTCTTC. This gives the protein CASSPGPGTGANSEQFF.

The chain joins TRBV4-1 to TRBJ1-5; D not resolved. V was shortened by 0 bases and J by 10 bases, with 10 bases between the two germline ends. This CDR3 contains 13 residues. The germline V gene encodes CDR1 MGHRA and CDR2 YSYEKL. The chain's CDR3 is CASSQEGADPQHF. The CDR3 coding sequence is TGCGCCAGCAGCCAAGAGGGAGCCGATCCCCAGCATTTT.

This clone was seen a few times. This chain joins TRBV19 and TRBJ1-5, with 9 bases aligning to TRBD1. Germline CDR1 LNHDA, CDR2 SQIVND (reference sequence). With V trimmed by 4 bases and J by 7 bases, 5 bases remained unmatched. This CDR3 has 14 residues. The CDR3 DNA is TGTGCCAGTAGTAGGGACAGGGTGGTCCAGCCCCAGCATTTT. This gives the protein CASSRDRVVQPQHF.

The DNA of the CDR3 is TGTGCCAGCAGCCTCAGGACAGCTAATAATGAAAAACTGTTTTTT. Translated: CASSLRTANNEKLFF. This chain links TRBV7-6 with TRBJ1-4; TRBD1 might be the D (6 bases). The ends were cut back, 5 bases at V and 4 bases at J, with 14 bases in the middle. The V gene's germline CDR1 is SGHVS and CDR2 FNYEAQ. The CDR3 is made up of 15 amino acids.

In nucleotides, the CDR3 is TGTGCCAGCAGCTTGCCCAGGGATAATTCACCCCTCCACTTT. Its protein product is CASSLPRDNSPLHF. The genes are TRBV7-9 and TRBJ1-6; maybe TRBD1 (5 bases). This CDR3 spans 14 amino acids. V lost 3 bases to trimming and J lost 5 bases, with 8 bases between them. The germline V gene encodes CDR1 SEHNR and CDR2 FQNEAQ (reference sequence).

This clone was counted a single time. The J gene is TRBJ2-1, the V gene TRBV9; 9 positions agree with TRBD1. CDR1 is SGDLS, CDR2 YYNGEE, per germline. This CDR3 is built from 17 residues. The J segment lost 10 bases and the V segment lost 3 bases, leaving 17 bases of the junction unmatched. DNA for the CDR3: TGTGCCAGCAGCGAGGGACAGGGTCCCTCCCTGACGTCCGAGCAGTTCTTC. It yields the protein CASSEGQGPSLTSEQFF. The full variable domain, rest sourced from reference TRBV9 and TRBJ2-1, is DSGVTQTPKHLITATGQRVTLRCSPRSGDLSVYWYQQSLDQGLQFLIQYYNGEERAKGNILERFSAQQFPDLHSELNLSSLELGDSALYFCASSEGQGPSLTSEQFFGPGTRLTVL.

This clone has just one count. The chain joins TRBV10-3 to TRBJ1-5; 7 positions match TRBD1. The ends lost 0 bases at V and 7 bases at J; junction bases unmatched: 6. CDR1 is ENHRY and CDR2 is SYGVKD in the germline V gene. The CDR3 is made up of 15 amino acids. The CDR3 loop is CAISESKGAEQPQHF. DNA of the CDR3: TGTGCCATCAGTGAGTCCAAGGGGGCGGAGCAGCCCCAGCATTTT.

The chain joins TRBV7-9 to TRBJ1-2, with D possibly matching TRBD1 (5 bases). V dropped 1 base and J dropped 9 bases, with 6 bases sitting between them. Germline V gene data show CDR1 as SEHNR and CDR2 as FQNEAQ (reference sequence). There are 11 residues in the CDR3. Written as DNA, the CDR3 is TGTGCCAGCAGCTTAGTGGACAGCTACACCTTC. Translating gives CASSLVDSYTF.

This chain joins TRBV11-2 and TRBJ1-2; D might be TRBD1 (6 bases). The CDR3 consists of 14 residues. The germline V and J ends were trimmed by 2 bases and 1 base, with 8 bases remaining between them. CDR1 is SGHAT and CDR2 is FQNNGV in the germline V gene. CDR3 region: CASSLQGINYGYTF. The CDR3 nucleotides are TGTGCCAGCAGCTTACAGGGGATTAACTATGGCTACACCTTC.

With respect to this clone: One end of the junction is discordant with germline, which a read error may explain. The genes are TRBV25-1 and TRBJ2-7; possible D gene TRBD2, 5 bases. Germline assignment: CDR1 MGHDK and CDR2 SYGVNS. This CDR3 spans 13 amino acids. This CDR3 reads CASSELAGIPVHF. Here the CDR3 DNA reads TGTGCCAGCAGTGAACTCGCGGGTATACCAGTTCACTTC.